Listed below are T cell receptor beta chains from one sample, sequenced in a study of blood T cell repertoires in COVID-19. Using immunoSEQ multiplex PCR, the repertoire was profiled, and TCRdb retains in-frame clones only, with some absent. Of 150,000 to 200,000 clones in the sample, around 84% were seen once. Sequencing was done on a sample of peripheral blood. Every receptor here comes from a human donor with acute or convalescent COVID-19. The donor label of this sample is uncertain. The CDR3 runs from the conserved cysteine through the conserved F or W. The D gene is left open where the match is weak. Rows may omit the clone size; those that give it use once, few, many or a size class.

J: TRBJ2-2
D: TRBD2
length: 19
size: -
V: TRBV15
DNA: TGTGCCACCAGCAGAGATTGGGACTCGCGGGGGGGGTTCACCGGGGAGCTGTTTTTT
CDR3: CATSRDWDSRGGFTGELFF

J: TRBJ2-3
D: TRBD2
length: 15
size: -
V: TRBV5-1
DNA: TGCGCCAGTCTGTCAGGACTAGCGGGGGTGGATACGCAGTATTTT
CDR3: CASLSGLAGVDTQYF

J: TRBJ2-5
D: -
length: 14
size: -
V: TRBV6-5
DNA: TGTGCCAGCAGTTCCTTGACTCCACAAGAGACCCAGTACTTC
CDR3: CASSSLTPQETQYF

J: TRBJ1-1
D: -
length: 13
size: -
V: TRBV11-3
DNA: TGTGCCAGCAGCTCTCAGGCTGGCACTGAAGCTTTCTTT
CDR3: CASSSQAGTEAFF

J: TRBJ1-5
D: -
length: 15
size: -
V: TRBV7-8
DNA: TGTGCCAGCAGCTTATTTTGGGGGCCAAATCAGCCCCAGCATTTT
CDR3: CASSLFWGPNQPQHF

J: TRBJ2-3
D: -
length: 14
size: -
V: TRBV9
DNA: TGTGCCAGCTCGCCTCGGGGGTACACAGATACGCAGTATTTT
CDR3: CASSPRGYTDTQYF

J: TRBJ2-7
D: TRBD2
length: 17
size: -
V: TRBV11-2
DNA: TGTGCCAGCAGCTTAGATAGTTGGGGGACTAGCTCCTACGAGCAGTACTTC
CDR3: CASSLDSWGTSSYEQYF

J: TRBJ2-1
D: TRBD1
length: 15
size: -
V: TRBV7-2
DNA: TGTGCCAGCAGCCCATTAGGGGGCGCATCGGATGAGCAGTTCTTC
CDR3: CASSPLGGASDEQFF

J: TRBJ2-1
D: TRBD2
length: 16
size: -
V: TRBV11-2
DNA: TGTGCCAGCAGCAAGTTTGTACTAGCGGACTACAATGAGCAGTTCTTC
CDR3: CASSKFVLADYNEQFF

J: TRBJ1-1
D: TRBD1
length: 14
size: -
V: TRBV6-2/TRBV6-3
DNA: TGTGCCAGCAGTTGGACAGGGGCTAACACTGAAGCTTTCTTT
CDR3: CASSWTGANTEAFF

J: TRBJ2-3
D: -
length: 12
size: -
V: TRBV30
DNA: TGTGCCTGGAGTCAAGGAGGGGATACGCAGTATTTT
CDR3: CAWSQGGDTQYF

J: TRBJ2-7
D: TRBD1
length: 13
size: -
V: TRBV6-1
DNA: TGTGCCAGCAGTGCGACAGGGACCTACGAGCAGTACTTC
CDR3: CASSATGTYEQYF

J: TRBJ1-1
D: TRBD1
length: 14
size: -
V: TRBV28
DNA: TGTGCCAGCAGTTTAGGGGGACAGGGGATCAAAGCTTTCTTT
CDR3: CASSLGGQGIKAFF

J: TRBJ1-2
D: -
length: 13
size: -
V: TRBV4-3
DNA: TGCGCCAGCAGCCAAGATCAGGGAGGGGGCTACACCTTC
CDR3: CASSQDQGGGYTF

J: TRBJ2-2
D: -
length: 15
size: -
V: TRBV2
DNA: TGTGCCAGCAGTGTCGGCAGGGCTAACACCGGGGAGCTGTTTTTT
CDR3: CASSVGRANTGELFF

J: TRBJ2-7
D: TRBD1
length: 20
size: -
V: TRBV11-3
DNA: TGTGCCAGCAGGGGCAAAAAGCGGGTCAAGGGGGGACAGGCCACCTACGAGCAGTACTTC
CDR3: CASRGKKRVKGGQATYEQYF

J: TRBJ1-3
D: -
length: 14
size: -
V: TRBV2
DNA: TGTGCCAGCAGGGTAGACAGAACGGAGAACACCATATATTTT
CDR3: CASRVDRTENTIYF

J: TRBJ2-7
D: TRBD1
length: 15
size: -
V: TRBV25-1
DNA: TGTGCCAGCAGTGAATACCGGGACAGGGGGCCCGAGCAGTACTTC
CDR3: CASSEYRDRGPEQYF

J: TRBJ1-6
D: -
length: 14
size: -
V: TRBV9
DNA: TGTGCCAGCTCTAACTCCTGGGCGAATTCACCCCTCCACTTT
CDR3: CASSNSWANSPLHF

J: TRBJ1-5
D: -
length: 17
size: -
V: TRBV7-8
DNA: TGTGCCAGCAGCTTAAACAGGGTAATCTCGGGCAATCAGCCCCAGCATTTT
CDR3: CASSLNRVISGNQPQHF

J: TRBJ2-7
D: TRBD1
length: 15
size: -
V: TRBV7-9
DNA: TGTGCCAGCACGGCAAGGGACAGGGGGTACGACGAGCAGTACTTC
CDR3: CASTARDRGYDEQYF

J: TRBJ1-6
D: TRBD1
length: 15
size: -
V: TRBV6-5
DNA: TGTGCCAGCAGTAAGCACAGGGGGGACAATTCACCCCTCCACTTT
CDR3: CASSKHRGDNSPLHF

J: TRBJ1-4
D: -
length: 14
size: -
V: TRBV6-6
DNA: TGTGCCAGCTGCCCCGCGACTCCAAATGAAAAACTGTTTTTT
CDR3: CASCPATPNEKLFF

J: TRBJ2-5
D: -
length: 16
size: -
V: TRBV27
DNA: TGTGCCAGCGGAACTTACGGAGCTAGCGAGACGGAGACCCAGTACTTC
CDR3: CASGTYGASETETQYF

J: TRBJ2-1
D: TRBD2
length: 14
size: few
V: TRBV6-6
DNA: TGTGCCAGCAGTCTACCCGGACTAGCAAGTGAGCAGTTCTTC
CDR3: CASSLPGLASEQFF

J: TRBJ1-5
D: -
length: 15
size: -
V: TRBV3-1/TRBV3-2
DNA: TGTGCCAGCAGCCAATCTCCAGGGGCTGGTCAGCCCCAGCATTTT
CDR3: CASSQSPGAGQPQHF

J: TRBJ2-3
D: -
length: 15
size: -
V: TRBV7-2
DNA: TGTGCCAGCAGCTTAATGCGGGGTAGGACAGATACGCAGTATTTT
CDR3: CASSLMRGRTDTQYF

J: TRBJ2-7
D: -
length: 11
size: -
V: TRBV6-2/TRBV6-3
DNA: TGTGCCAGCAGCCCCCCGGGGGAACAGTACTTC
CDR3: CASSPPGEQYF

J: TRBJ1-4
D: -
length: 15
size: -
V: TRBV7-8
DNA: TGTGCCAGCAGCTTTGGGGCACAGGGAAATGAAAAACTGTTTTTT
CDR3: CASSFGAQGNEKLFF